The sequence of this TCR beta chain was determined in a study of OX40 agonist ivuxolimab in advanced cancers. Overall study: Age averaged around 59 years (range about 23 to 80), and around 87% were male. Two cutaneous melanoma patients and one hepatocellular carcinoma patient, three in all, had partial responses.

V lost 3 bases and J lost 2, with 19 bases in between. Germline CDR1 reads KGHSH; CDR2 reads LQKENI. This CDR3 comprises 17 residues. Sequencing used immunoSEQ multiplex PCR; TCRdb keeps in-frame clones, though not all of them. The repertoire holds 55,000 to 70,000 clones, 75% to 90% seen once, with 1.2% in the top ten. About this clone: What it recognizes is unknown.

Study conclusions and caveats: With doses of 0.1-3.0 mg/kg, partial responders showed among the lowest clonal expansion.

Researchers took blood at baseline, on cycle 4 day 1, and on cycle 7 day 1. The TCR originated in an adult with an advanced solid tumor such as melanoma, head and neck, liver or kidney cancer. Sequences were derived from CD4+ or CD8+ T cells sorted from blood, sampled in a trial of the OX40 agonist ivuxolimab. The chain has TRBV18 and TRBJ1-1, with D unclear. The CDR3 here is CASSPKASWAFNTEAFF. CDR3 sequence (DNA): TGTGCCAGCTCACCGAAAGCTTCTTGGGCGTTCAACACTGAAGCTTTCTTT. Full variable domain (outside the CDR3, taken from reference TRBV18 and TRBJ1-1): NAGVMQNPRHLVRRRGQEARLRCSPMKGHSHVYWYRQLPEEGLKFMVYLQKENIIDESGMPKERFSAEFPKEGPSILRIQQVVRGDSAAYFCASSPKASWAFNTEAFFGQGTRLTVV.